The 22 T cell receptor beta chains below all came from one sample that was sequenced in a study of blood T cell repertoires in COVID-19. Generated by immunoSEQ multiplex PCR, the TCRdb table keeps only in-frame clones and is missing some. Among roughly 200,000 clones listed, 65% to 85% were seen once. The sequencing input was peripheral blood. These receptors were collected from a woman in her thirties with COVID-19, enrolled during active disease.

This chain connects TRBV9 to TRBJ2-1, with D maybe TRBD1 (5 bases). The ends were cut back, 7 bases at V and 6 bases at J, with 14 bases in the middle. CDR1 is SGDLS, CDR2 YYNGEE, per germline. This CDR3 is built from 13 residues. This chain's CDR3 is CASSRVLANEQFF. As DNA, the CDR3 is TGTGCCAGCTCCAGGGTACTTGCCAATGAGCAGTTCTTC.

V and J are TRBV5-4 and TRBJ1-2; perhaps TRBD1 as D (5 bases). From germline, CDR1 is SGHNT and CDR2 YYREEE (reference sequence). CDR3 length equals 15 residues. The germline V and J ends were trimmed by 4 bases and 4 bases, with 17 bases remaining between them. For the CDR3, the DNA is TGTGCCAGCAGCCCCCAGACAGAATCTTCCTATGGCTACACCTTC. It translates to CASSPQTESSYGYTF.

The chain joins TRBV30 to TRBJ2-1; perhaps TRBD2 as D (5 bases). The CDR3 extends over 13 amino acids. Germline V gives CDR1 GTSNPN, CDR2 SVGIG (reference sequence). The germline V and J ends were trimmed by 0 bases and 9 bases, with 12 bases remaining between them. The CDR3 DNA sequence: TGTGCCTGGAGTGTAGGACTTGGGGTTGAGCAGTTCTTC. This encodes CAWSVGLGVEQFF.

This clone was seen more than once but under ten times. The chain recombines TRBV27 with TRBJ2-7, with a weak D call TRBD1 (6 bases). The CDR3 sequence is 14 residues long. Germline CDR1 MNHEY, CDR2 SMNVEV (reference sequence). V gave up 2 bases and J gave up 6 bases, with 14 bases separating them. The CDR3 region is CASSLLQGVSEQYF. In DNA form, the CDR3 reads TGTGCCAGCAGTTTACTACAGGGAGTGAGCGAGCAGTACTTC.

The sample holds a few counts of this clone. This sequence joins TRBV5-6 and TRBJ2-7; TRBD1 might be the D (6 bases). The CDR3 sequence is 15 residues long. Germline CDR1 is SGHDT and CDR2 is YYEEEE. Trimming removed 4 bases from V and 5 bases from J, with 19 bases in between. The CDR3 coding sequence is TGTGCCAGCAGCACCTCTACAGGGAATGCCCACGAGCAGTACTTC. Its protein is CASSTSTGNAHEQYF.

The chain is built from TRBV3-1 (or the pseudogene TRBV3-2) and TRBJ2-2; TRBD2 aligns across 10 bases. The V gene's germline CDR1 is LGHDT and CDR2 YNNKEL (reference sequence). The CDR3 has 19 amino acids. Losses at the gene ends were 4 bases for V and 6 bases for J; bases not matched to a gene: 17. CDR3 in amino acids: CASSPSRGRLAGDPGELFF. The CDR3 nucleotides read TGTGCCAGCAGCCCCTCAAGGGGGCGGCTAGCGGGAGACCCCGGGGAGCTGTTTTTT.

The genes are TRBV5-1 and TRBJ2-1; TRBD2 matches at 14 bases. The J segment lost 7 bases and the V segment lost 6 bases, leaving 12 bases of the junction unmatched. This CDR3 has 17 amino acids. Germline V gene sequence: CDR1 SGHRS, CDR2 YFSETQ. CDR3 loop: CASTSISTSGRGNEQFF. The CDR3 nucleotides read TGCGCCAGCACCTCAATTTCGACTAGCGGGAGGGGGAATGAGCAGTTCTTC.

The chain employs TRBV6-5 and TRBJ1-6, with TRBD1 identical over 9 bases. The CDR3 is 14 residues long. The ends lost 7 bases at V and 6 bases at J; junction bases unmatched: 4. Germline CDR1 is MNHEY and CDR2 is SVGAGI. Here the CDR3 reads CASTLGQGNSPLHF. The CDR3 coding sequence is TGTGCCAGCACCCTGGGACAGGGTAATTCACCCCTCCACTTT.

A few counts support this clone. The CDR3 DNA reads TGTGCCAGCAGCTCCACTAGCTGGTCAGGGGAGCAGTTCTTC. Protein sequence: CASSSTSWSGEQFF. The J gene is TRBJ2-1, the V gene TRBV7-3, with TRBD2 as a possible D gene (6 bases). Deletions cut 4 bases from V and 10 bases from J, with 17 bases between. CDR1 is SGHTA, CDR2 FQGTGA, per germline. This CDR3 is built from 14 residues. The full variable domain, with the rest looked up from reference TRBV7-3 and TRBJ2-1, is GAGVSQTPSNKVTEKGKYVELRCDPISGHTALYWYRQSLGQGPEFLIYFQGTGAADDSGLPNDRFFAVRPEGSVSTLKIQRTERGDSAVYLCASSSTSWSGEQFFGPGTRLTVL.

This clone appeared many times. The chain joins TRBV5-5 to TRBJ2-5, with TRBD1 matching over 7 bases. Germline V lookup: CDR1 SGHKS, CDR2 YYEKEE (reference sequence). The CDR3 is 14 residues long. The J segment lost 1 base and the V segment lost 7 bases, leaving 7 bases of the junction unmatched. CDR3 DNA sequence: TGTGCCAGCGGCCCGGGACAGATCCAAGAGACCCAGTACTTC. Amino acid sequence: CASGPGQIQETQYF.

This clone was recorded once. The genes are TRBV6-5 and TRBJ2-1; a weak D match, TRBD2 (6 bases). The germline gives CDR1 MNHEY, CDR2 SVGAGI. The V and J ends lost 2 bases and 1 base respectively, with 12 bases between them. This CDR3 has 16 residues. The CDR3 loop reads CASSYGTGRSYNEQFF. In DNA form, the CDR3 reads TGTGCCAGCAGTTACGGGACGGGGAGGTCCTACAATGAGCAGTTCTTC.

The chain couples TRBV5-6 to TRBJ1-4; 9 bases line up with TRBD1. This CDR3 comprises 17 residues. The germline V gene encodes CDR1 SGHDT and CDR2 YYEEEE. With 4 bases clipped from V and 0 bases from J, the junction kept 7 bases outside the gene matches. The CDR3 DNA reads TGTGCCAGCAGCACAGACAGGGGGGAGGCAACTAATGAAAAACTGTTTTTT. Residues: CASSTDRGEATNEKLFF.

This chain joins TRBV4-3 and TRBJ2-7, with a tentative D call TRBD1 (5 bases). There are 15 residues in the CDR3. The V gene's germline CDR1 is LGHNA and CDR2 YSLEER. V shed 0 bases and J shed 1 base, with 10 bases lying between them. CDR3 nucleotides: TGCGCCAGCAGCCAAGATTGGAGACAGTCCTACGAGCAGTACTTC. It encodes CASSQDWRQSYEQYF.

The rearrangement joins TRBV6-5 to TRBJ2-7, with D possibly TRBD1 on 5 matching bases. From germline, CDR1 is MNHEY and CDR2 SVGAGI. The CDR3 extends over 13 amino acids. The V end lost 8 bases, the J end lost 10 bases, and 21 bases lay between the germline ends. DNA of the CDR3: TGTGCCAGCGGTCAGGGTTGGTCTTACCGTCAGTACTTC. Translation gives CASGQGWSYRQYF.

V usage is TRBV7-2 and J usage is TRBJ2-3, with 8 bases aligning to TRBD1. The germline gives CDR1 SGHTA, CDR2 FQGNSA. The CDR3 runs to 12 residues. The V segment lost 2 bases and the J segment 9 bases; nucleotides outside the gene matches: 1. The CDR3 DNA is TGTGCCAGCAGCTTATGGACAGGGACGCAGTATTTT. Protein sequence: CASSLWTGTQYF.

V usage is TRBV9 and J usage is TRBJ1-2; D gene uncertain. Trimming cost V 7 bases and J 5 bases, with 12 bases left between them. Germline V gene data show CDR1 as SGDLS and CDR2 as YYNGEE. The length of the CDR3 is 12 residues. The CDR3 region has the DNA TGTGCCAGCCGAACTAATGTTTATGGCTACACCTTC. This translates into CASRTNVYGYTF.

The CDR3 is CASSPITDYTEAFF. CDR3 DNA: TGTGCCAGCAGCCCCATTACAGATTACACTGAAGCTTTCTTT. V gene TRBV11-2 combines with J gene TRBJ1-1; D is unclear. This CDR3 contains 14 residues. V dropped 5 bases and J dropped 3 bases, with 13 bases sitting between them. The germline V gene encodes CDR1 SGHAT and CDR2 FQNNGV.

V is TRBV2 and J is TRBJ2-1; D is uncertain. CDR3 size: 14 residues. Germline V gene data show CDR1 as SNHLY and CDR2 as FYNNEI. Trimming stripped 7 bases from V and 2 bases from J, with 12 bases between. CDR3 bases: TGTGCCAGCATGCGAGAAGTCACCTACAATGAGCAGTTCTTC. Amino acids: CASMREVTYNEQFF.

The gene calls are TRBV11-2 and TRBJ2-7, with a tentative D call TRBD2 (6 bases). The germline V gene encodes CDR1 SGHAT and CDR2 FQNNGV. V lost 1 base and J lost 7, with 14 bases in between. CDR3 size: 14 residues. CDR3 sequence reads: CASSLGPQGGEQYF. The CDR3 DNA is TGTGCCAGCAGCTTAGGACCCCAGGGAGGAGAGCAGTACTTC.

V usage is TRBV5-1 and J usage is TRBJ2-7; tentative D call: TRBD2 (6 bases). The CDR3 length is 12 residues. The germline V and J ends were trimmed by 1 base and 8 bases, with 10 bases remaining between them. The germline V gene has CDR1 SGHRS and CDR2 YFSETQ. CDR3 bases: TGCGCCAGCAGCTTGTGGGGGGATCAGCAGTACTTC. Protein: CASSLWGDQQYF. The full variable domain, rest sourced from reference TRBV5-1 and TRBJ2-7, is KAGVTQTPRYLIKTRGQQVTLSCSPISGHRSVSWYQQTPGQGLQFLFEYFSETQRNKGNFPGRFSGRQFSNSRSEMNVSTLELGDSALYLCASSLWGDQQYFGPGTRLTVT.

V is TRBV7-2 and J is TRBJ1-5; perhaps TRBD1 as D (5 bases). V dropped 2 bases and J dropped 2 bases, with 16 bases sitting between them. From germline, CDR1 is SGHTA and CDR2 FQGNSA. CDR3 length equals 17 residues. CDR3 DNA sequence: TGTGCCAGCAGCTTATCGGCGGGGGAGGAGGGCAATCAGCCCCAGCATTTT. Encoded protein: CASSLSAGEEGNQPQHF.

The chain links TRBV28 to TRBJ1-5; D not certain. Trimming removed 6 bases at V and 6 bases at J, with 3 bases between. This CDR3 is built from 10 residues. Germline CDR1 and CDR2: MDHEN and SYDVKM. As DNA, the CDR3 is TGTGCCAGCAGCCTTCAGCCCCAGCATTTT. Translation: CASSLQPQHF.